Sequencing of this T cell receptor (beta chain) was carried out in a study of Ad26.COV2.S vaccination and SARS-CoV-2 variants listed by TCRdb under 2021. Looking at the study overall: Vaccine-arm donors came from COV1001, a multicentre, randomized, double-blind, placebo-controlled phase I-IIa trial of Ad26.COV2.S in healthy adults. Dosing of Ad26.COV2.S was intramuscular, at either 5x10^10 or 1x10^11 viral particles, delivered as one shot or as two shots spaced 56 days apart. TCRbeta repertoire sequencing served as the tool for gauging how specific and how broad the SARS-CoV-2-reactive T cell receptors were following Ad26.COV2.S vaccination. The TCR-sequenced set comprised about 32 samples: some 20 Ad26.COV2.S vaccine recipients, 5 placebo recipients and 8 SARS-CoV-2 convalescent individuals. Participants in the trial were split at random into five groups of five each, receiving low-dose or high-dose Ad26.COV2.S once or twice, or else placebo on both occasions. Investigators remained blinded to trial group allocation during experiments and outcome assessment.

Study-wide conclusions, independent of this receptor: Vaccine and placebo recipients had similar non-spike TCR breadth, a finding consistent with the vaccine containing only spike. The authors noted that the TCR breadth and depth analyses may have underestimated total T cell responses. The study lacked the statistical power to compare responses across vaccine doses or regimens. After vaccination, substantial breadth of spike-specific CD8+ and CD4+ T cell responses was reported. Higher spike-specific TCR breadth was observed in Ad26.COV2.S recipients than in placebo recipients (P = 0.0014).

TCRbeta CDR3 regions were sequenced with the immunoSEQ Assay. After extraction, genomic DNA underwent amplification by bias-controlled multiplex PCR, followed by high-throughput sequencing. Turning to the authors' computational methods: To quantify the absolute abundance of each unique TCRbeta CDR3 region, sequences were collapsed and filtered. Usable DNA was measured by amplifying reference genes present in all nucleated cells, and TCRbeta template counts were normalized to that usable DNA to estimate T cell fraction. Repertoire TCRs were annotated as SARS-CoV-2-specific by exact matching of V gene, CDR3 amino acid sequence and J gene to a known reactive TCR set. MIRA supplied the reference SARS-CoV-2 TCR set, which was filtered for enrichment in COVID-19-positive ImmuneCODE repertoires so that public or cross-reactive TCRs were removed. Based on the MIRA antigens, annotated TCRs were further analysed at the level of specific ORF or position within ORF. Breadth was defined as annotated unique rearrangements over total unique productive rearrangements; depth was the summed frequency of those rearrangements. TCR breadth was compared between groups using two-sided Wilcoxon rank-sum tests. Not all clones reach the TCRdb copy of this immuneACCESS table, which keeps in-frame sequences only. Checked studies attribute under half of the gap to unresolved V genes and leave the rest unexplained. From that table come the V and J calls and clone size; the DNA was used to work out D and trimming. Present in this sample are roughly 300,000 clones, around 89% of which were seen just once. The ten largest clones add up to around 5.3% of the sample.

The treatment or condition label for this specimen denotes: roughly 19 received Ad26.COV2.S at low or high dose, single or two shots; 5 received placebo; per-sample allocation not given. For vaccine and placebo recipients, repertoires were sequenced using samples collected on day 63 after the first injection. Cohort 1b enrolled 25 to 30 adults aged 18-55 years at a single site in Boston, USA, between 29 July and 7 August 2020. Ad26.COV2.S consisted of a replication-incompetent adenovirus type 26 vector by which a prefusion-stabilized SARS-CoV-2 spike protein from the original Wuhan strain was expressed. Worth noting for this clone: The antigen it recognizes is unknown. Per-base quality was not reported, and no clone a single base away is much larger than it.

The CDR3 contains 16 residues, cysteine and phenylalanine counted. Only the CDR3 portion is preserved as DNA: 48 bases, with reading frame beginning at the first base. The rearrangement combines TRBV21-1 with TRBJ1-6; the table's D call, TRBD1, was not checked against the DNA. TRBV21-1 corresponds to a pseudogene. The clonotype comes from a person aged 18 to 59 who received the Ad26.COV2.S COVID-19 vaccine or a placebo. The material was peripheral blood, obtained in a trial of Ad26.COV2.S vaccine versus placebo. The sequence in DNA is TGTGCCAGCAGCAGGCGACAGGGGTGGAGGAATTCACCCCTCCACTTT. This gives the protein CASSRRQGWRNSPLHF.